A selection of T cell receptor beta chains follows, all from one sample in a study of blood T cell repertoires in COVID-19. The data were produced by immunoSEQ multiplex PCR, yet TCRdb's version contains in-frame clones alone and is incomplete. The table lists about 130,000 clones, less than 85% of them singletons. The material sequenced was peripheral blood. The origin of the receptors is a woman aged 60-70 years with acute or convalescent COVID-19. CDR3s include the opening cysteine and the closing phenylalanine or tryptophan. The D gene is left open where the match is weak. Clone size appears in some rows only: once, few, many, or a class for an expanded clone.

NA	TRBV19	NA	TRBJ2-1	TGTGCCAGTAGTATAGATCTCGGCAATGAGCAGTTCTTC	CASSIDLGNEQFF
TRBD1	TRBV29-1	NA	TRBJ1-6	TGCAGCGCTAGGGACAGCTCCTATAATTCACCCCTCCACTTT	CSARDSSYNSPLHF
NA	TRBV7-3	NA	TRBJ2-5	TGTGCCAGCAGCCAAGGCCAACGTGGGCCCCAAGAGACCCAGTACTTC	CASSQGQRGPQETQYF
TRBD1	TRBV5-5	NA	TRBJ2-7	TGTGCCAGCAGCTCGAGCCCCGACAGGGACAACGAGCAGTACTTC	CASSSSPDRDNEQYF
NA	TRBV7-2	once	TRBJ1-1	TGTGCCAGCAGCTTAGCCGGGGTCGGGAACACTGAAGCTTTCTTT	CASSLAGVGNTEAFF
NA	TRBV11-1	once	TRBJ1-2	TGTGCCAGCAGCTTTGGGGGGACCTATGGCTACACCTTC	CASSFGGTYGYTF
NA	TRBV3-1/TRBV3-2	NA	TRBJ1-2	TGTGCCAGCAGCCAACCAGCAGGGGATGGTGGCTACACCTTC	CASSQPAGDGGYTF
NA	TRBV29-1	NA	TRBJ2-5	TGCAGCGCCGCAGCCAGGCGGGGCTCGGGGGAGACCCAGTACTTC	CSAAARRGSGETQYF
TRBD1	TRBV4-1	NA	TRBJ1-2	TGCGCCAGCAGCCCGGGACAGGGGCCTTTCTATGGCTACACCTTC	CASSPGQGPFYGYTF
NA	TRBV7-3	NA	TRBJ2-2	TGTGCCAGCAGCTTATCCAGCGGTGCCAACACCGGGGAGCTGTTTTTT	CASSLSSGANTGELFF
NA	TRBV12-3/TRBV12-4	NA	TRBJ1-1	TGTGCCTCCCAGGGGACTGAAGCTTTCTTT	CASQGTEAFF
NA	TRBV4-1	NA	TRBJ1-2	TGCGCCAGCGGATTTCGGGGAGAGACTAACTATGGCTACACCTTC	CASGFRGETNYGYTF
TRBD1	TRBV11-2	NA	TRBJ1-1	TGTGCCAGCAGCCCGAGGACAGGGTCTGAAGCTTTCTTT	CASSPRTGSEAFF
NA	TRBV9	NA	TRBJ2-6	TGTGCCAGCAGCAGAGGAGGGGCGAGCTCTGGGGCCAACGTCCTGACTTTC	CASSRGGASSGANVLTF
TRBD2	TRBV9	NA	TRBJ2-7	TGTGCCAGCAGCCCTTACCCGGGACTACTCTACGAGCAGTACTTC	CASSPYPGLLYEQYF
TRBD2	TRBV5-1	NA	TRBJ2-2	TGCGCCAGCAGCTTGACCGCGGGGGGCTACACCGGGGAGCTGTTTTTT	CASSLTAGGYTGELFF
TRBD1	TRBV10-1	NA	TRBJ2-5	TGCGCCAGCAGTCCGGGACAGGGGGCGAGTGAGACCCAGTACTTC	CASSPGQGASETQYF
TRBD1	TRBV6-5	few	TRBJ1-2	TGTGCCAGCAGTTCCTTTCAGGGGGGAGGATATGGCTACACCTTC	CASSSFQGGGYGYTF
NA	TRBV11-2	NA	TRBJ2-3	TGTGCCAGCAGCTCAAAACTTCCCTTTGCGCAGTATTTT	CASSSKLPFAQYF
TRBD2	TRBV28	NA	TRBJ2-7	TGTGCCAGCAGTTTAGGGACTAGCGGGGGTTACGAGCAGTACTTC	CASSLGTSGGYEQYF
NA	TRBV1	NA	TRBJ2-7	TGCACCAGCAGCCAAGAAACTAGCGGGGGGGTATTCTCCTACGAGCAGTACTTC	CTSSQETSGGVFSYEQYF
NA	TRBV30	NA	TRBJ1-4	TGTGCCTGGAGTAATCGCGGGGGCGCTAATGAAAAACTGTTTTTT	CAWSNRGGANEKLFF
TRBD2	TRBV6-5	NA	TRBJ2-3	TGTGCCAGCAGCCTAGCGGCCTTGAGCACAGATACGCAGTATTTT	CASSLAALSTDTQYF
NA	TRBV6-6	NA	TRBJ1-1	TGTGCCAGCGGCCCTAGGGCGGCGGGGAACACTGAAGCTTTCTTT	CASGPRAAGNTEAFF
TRBD1	TRBV9	NA	TRBJ1-2	TGTGCCAGCAGCGTAGAGTGGACAGGGCCCGGCTACACCTTC	CASSVEWTGPGYTF
TRBD2	TRBV5-4	NA	TRBJ2-3	TGTGCCAGCAGCTTGCGACTAGCGGGCCCCGCTGCGGATACGCAGTATTTT	CASSLRLAGPAADTQYF
NA	TRBV7-9	NA	TRBJ1-4	TGTGCCAGCAGCCTTAGACAAAATGAAAAACTGTTTTTT	CASSLRQNEKLFF
NA	TRBV29-1	NA	TRBJ1-2	TGCAGCGTTGAGGTGAGAGGGCAGGGACTTGGCTACACCTTC	CSVEVRGQGLGYTF
TRBD2	TRBV3-1/TRBV3-2	NA	TRBJ2-1	TGTGCCAGCAGCCCTCGTTCGGGACTAGCGGGGAAACTTTTAGACAATGAGCAGTTCTTC	CASSPRSGLAGKLLDNEQFF
NA	TRBV5-6	NA	TRBJ2-5	TGTGCCAGCAGCTTGTGGAGTAAAAGGGAGACCCAGTACTTC	CASSLWSKRETQYF
TRBD1	TRBV3-1/TRBV3-2	NA	TRBJ1-3	TGTGCCAGCAGCCGCGGGGACAGGGTTAGTGGAAACACCATATATTTT	CASSRGDRVSGNTIYF
NA	TRBV19	NA	TRBJ1-2	TGTGCCAGTAGTACTCCCACCGGGGAGAACTATGGCTACACCTTC	CASSTPTGENYGYTF
NA	TRBV6-5	NA	TRBJ2-1	TGTGCCAGCCTTTCCCTGGCCTTCAATGAGCAGTTCTTC	CASLSLAFNEQFF
NA	TRBV18	few	TRBJ1-5	TGTGCCAGCTCACCAGGCAGCAATCAGCCCCAGCATTTT	CASSPGSNQPQHF
NA	TRBV30	NA	TRBJ1-1	TGTGCCTGGAGTGTAACATCTAACACTGAAGCTTTCTTT	CAWSVTSNTEAFF
TRBD2	TRBV27	NA	TRBJ2-3	TGTGCCAGCAGTTCGGGACTAGCGGGGAAAGATACGCAGTATTTT	CASSSGLAGKDTQYF
TRBD1	TRBV5-1	NA	TRBJ1-1	TGCGCCAGCAGCCCATCAGGACAGGCCGCGAACACTGAAGCTTTCTTT	CASSPSGQAANTEAFF
TRBD1	TRBV5-6	NA	TRBJ1-2	TGTGCCAGCCTCCCCCGGGACAGGGAAGTTGTTGGCTACACCTTC	CASLPRDREVVGYTF
TRBD1	TRBV5-6	once	TRBJ2-1	TGTGCCAGCAGCTTACACGGGACAGGGGTCTATGAGCAGTTCTTC	CASSLHGTGVYEQFF
NA	TRBV19	NA	TRBJ2-1	TGTGCCAGTAGTATGGGAAGAGGGAGGTCCTACAATGAGCAGTTCTTC	CASSMGRGRSYNEQFF
NA	TRBV30	NA	TRBJ1-1	TGTGCCTGGAACGGGTTGGGGAACACTGAAGCTTTCTTT	CAWNGLGNTEAFF
NA	TRBV19	NA	TRBJ1-5	TGTGCCAGTAGTACTCAGAGGAGGGTTGGCAATCAGCCCCAGCATTTT	CASSTQRRVGNQPQHF
NA	TRBV6-1	NA	TRBJ1-1	TGTGCCAGCAGTGAGGGGCCAAGAACGAGAACTGAAGCTTTCTTT	CASSEGPRTRTEAFF
NA	TRBV27	few	TRBJ1-6	TGTGCCAGCAGTTTCGAAGGTTGGGAGGGGAATTCACCCCTCCACTTT	CASSFEGWEGNSPLHF
TRBD1	TRBV6-6	NA	TRBJ1-2	TGTGCCAGCAGAGGGGGCCGGGGGCAGGACTATGGCTACACCTTC	CASRGGRGQDYGYTF
NA	TRBV21-1	NA	TRBJ2-3	TGTGCCAGCAGCAACCCCCAATTAGGGAAGGGGTGCACAGATACGCAGTATTTT	CASSNPQLGKGCTDTQYF
NA	TRBV30	few	TRBJ1-5	TGTGCCTGGGGAGGAGGACTGAGTCGTCGCAATCAGCCCCAGCATTTT	CAWGGGLSRRNQPQHF
TRBD1	TRBV24-1	NA	TRBJ1-4	TGTGCCACCAGTGCCTCCGGGACAGAGGGTGATGAAAAACTGTTTTTT	CATSASGTEGDEKLFF
TRBD1	TRBV12-3/TRBV12-4	once	TRBJ1-4	TGTGCCAGCAGTCGACAGGGAGTGGGGAAACTGTTTTTT	CASSRQGVGKLFF
NA	TRBV5-1	once	TRBJ2-2	TGCGCCAGCAGCCCGGGACTGACAATCACCGGGGAGCTGTTTTTT	CASSPGLTITGELFF
TRBD2	TRBV7-2	NA	TRBJ2-3	TGTGCCAGCAGCCTGGGACTAGCGGGACTCACAGATACGCAGTATTTT	CASSLGLAGLTDTQYF
TRBD1	TRBV19	NA	TRBJ2-2	TGTGCCAGTAGTAGACAGGGCCGCACCGGGGAGCTGTTTTTT	CASSRQGRTGELFF
TRBD1	TRBV6-6	NA	TRBJ1-6	TGTGCCAGCAGTCTTGCCGACGGGACAGGGTTTAATTCACCCCTCCACTTT	CASSLADGTGFNSPLHF
TRBD1	TRBV6-5	NA	TRBJ1-2	TGTGCCAGCAGCCCACAGGGGGCTCGAGGCTACACCTTC	CASSPQGARGYTF
TRBD1	TRBV3-1/TRBV3-2	few	TRBJ1-6	TGTGCCAGCAGCTTCCGGGACAGGTGGAATTCACCCCTCCACTTT	CASSFRDRWNSPLHF
NA	TRBV4-2	NA	TRBJ1-1	TGTGCCAGCAGCCAAGAGGGCAGGGCCATCAACACTGAAGCTTTCTTT	CASSQEGRAINTEAFF
NA	TRBV19	NA	TRBJ1-5	TGTGCCAGTAGTCAAGGGAACAGGCAACAGCATTTT	CASSQGNRQQHF
TRBD1	TRBV2	NA	TRBJ1-2	TGTGCCAGCAGTAACCTCGCAGGGGGCACGGGCTACACCTTC	CASSNLAGGTGYTF
NA	TRBV7-8	NA	TRBJ1-2	TGTGCCAGCAGCTTAGAGCGGGGGGCTTATGGCTACACCTTC	CASSLERGAYGYTF
NA	TRBV19	NA	TRBJ1-1	TGTGCCAGTAGTACCCGGGAGAGCATGAACACTGAAGCTTTCTTT	CASSTRESMNTEAFF